This T cell receptor (beta chain) was retrieved from a study of monozygotic twins with inflammatory bowel disease. Study results and caveats: Especially with disease activity, IBD patients shared fewer clonotypes with others than healthy twins did. IBD-affected twins scored below their healthy co-twins in TCRbeta diversity (inverse Simpson).

Each donor gave less than 3 ml of peripheral blood. In the case of this clonotype: Its target is not known.

The unique tags termed UMIs, each holding a 6-nucleotide sample barcode, were added by means of template switching. TCRdb re-called the 5' RACE reads and gives one entry per CDR3 protein, without DNA. This sample contains fewer than 550,000 distinct CDR3 sequences. The CDR3 spans 15 residues. In germline, CDR1 is SGHRS, CDR2 YFSETQ. The rearrangement links TRBV5-1 to TRBJ2-5; TCRdb returns TRBD1, unconfirmable since there is no DNA. Sequencing was done on a sample of blood. The source is a human donor with ulcerative colitis or Crohn's disease, or a healthy co-twin of an affected twin (not recorded which). CDR3 sequence: CASSSRGQFQETQYF.